These 23 T cell receptor beta chains came from one sample sequenced in a study of cytomegalovirus exposure and HLA in healthy donors. 13 Jbeta primers and 60 Vbeta primers were used for the PCR. Profiling relied on immunoSEQ multiplex PCR, and the TCRdb table lists in-frame clones only, not all of them. The data contain 150,000 to 200,000 clones, under 75% of them seen just once; the ten biggest clones take up approximately 7.1%. Sequenced: PBMCs. The receptors originated from a man aged 40-50 years in good health and CMV-seropositive.

The gene calls are TRBV9 and TRBJ2-3; 8 nucleotides match TRBD2. The ends lost 0 bases at V and 11 bases at J; junction bases unmatched: 11. This CDR3 contains 15 residues. Germline loops: CDR1 SGDLS, CDR2 YYNGEE. This CDR3 reads CASSVDVGLAIGQYF. Written as DNA, the CDR3 is TGTGCCAGCAGCGTAGATGTTGGACTAGCCATCGGGCAGTATTTT.

Note on this clone: This sample also contains other DNA sequences that code for the same CDR3. The V call is TRBV11-2, the J call TRBJ1-2; D perhaps matches TRBD1 (5 bases). This CDR3 has 13 residues. CDR1 is SGHAT, CDR2 FQNNGV, per germline. With 1 base removed from V and 6 bases from J, the gap between germline ends came to 9 bases. The CDR3 DNA follows: TGTGCCAGCAGCTTAGTTCCAGGGAATGGCTACACCTTC. It yields the protein CASSLVPGNGYTF.

CDR3 loop: CASSSRGVGELFF. The DNA for the CDR3 is TGTGCCAGCAGCTCCAGGGGTGTCGGGGAGCTGTTTTTT. The J gene is TRBJ2-2, the V gene TRBV6-5, with D perhaps matching TRBD1 (6 bases). Germline V gives CDR1 MNHEY, CDR2 SVGAGI. V was clipped by 6 bases and J by 7 bases, with 12 bases between them. This CDR3 comprises 13 residues.

This chain uses TRBV4-3 with TRBJ1-3; D gene uncertain. Germline loops: CDR1 LGHNA, CDR2 YSLEER. V was clipped by 1 base and J by 2 bases, with 9 bases between them. The CDR3 contains 15 residues. CDR3 loop: CASSQGAGPGNTIYF. The CDR3 nucleotides read TGCGCCAGCAGCCAAGGTGCGGGTCCTGGAAACACCATATATTTT.

This clone showed up just once. The genes are TRBV5-1 and TRBJ1-6; 9 bases agree with TRBD1. CDR3 length equals 16 residues. V lost 0 bases to trimming and J lost 7 bases; unmatched junction nucleotides: 5. CDR1 is SGHRS, CDR2 YFSETQ, per germline. CDR3 sequence (DNA): TGCGCCAGCAGCTTGGACGGGACAGGGTTGAATTCACCCCTCCACTTT. Amino acids: CASSLDGTGLNSPLHF.

V and J are TRBV27 and TRBJ1-4; 9 positions agree with TRBD1. The CDR3 extends over 14 amino acids. V dropped 4 bases and J dropped 8; count of bases not matched to a gene: 5. Germline V gives CDR1 MNHEY, CDR2 SMNVEV (reference sequence). Here the CDR3 DNA reads TGTGCCAGCAGTTCCCCAGGGACAGGGGAAAAACTGTTTTTT. It codes for CASSSPGTGEKLFF.

In its sample, this clone was seen a few times. The chain combines TRBV7-3 with TRBJ2-7, with 8 bases that match TRBD2. CDR1 is SGHTA, CDR2 FQGTGA, per germline. The CDR3 totals 15 residues. The J segment lost 0 bases and the V segment lost 6 bases, leaving 7 bases of the junction unmatched. The CDR3 nucleotides are TGTGCCAGCAGGCAATCCGGGACTAGCTCCTACGAGCAGTACTTC. Translation gives CASRQSGTSSYEQYF.

The V call is TRBV19, the J call TRBJ2-1; the D gene is possibly TRBD2 (5 bases). Trimming shortened V by 3 bases and J by 0 bases, and 9 bases separated the two germline ends. Germline CDR1 is LNHDA and CDR2 is SQIVND (reference sequence). This CDR3 contains 15 residues. The CDR3 here is CASSMRALSYNEQFF. In nucleotides, the CDR3 is TGTGCCAGTAGTATGAGGGCGCTCTCCTACAATGAGCAGTTCTTC.

This clone was detected a few times. CDR3 sequence reads: CSVPSGNSYNEQFF. The CDR3 nucleotides are TGCAGCGTTCCTAGCGGCAACTCCTACAATGAGCAGTTCTTC. The chain has TRBV29-1 and TRBJ2-1, with 7 positions matching TRBD2. Per germline, CDR1 SQVTM and CDR2 ANQGSEA. V was clipped by 5 bases and J by 0 bases; unmatched bases: 4. The CDR3 spans 14 residues.

This clone was picked up a small number of times. The genes are TRBV6-6 and TRBJ1-1, with 10 bases lining up with TRBD1. This CDR3 contains 13 residues. J was trimmed by 6 bases and V by 6 bases; bases with no gene match: 4. In germline, CDR1 is MNHNY, CDR2 SVGAGI (reference sequence). CDR3 region: CASSGDRGAEAFF. The CDR3 nucleotides read TGTGCCAGCAGCGGGGACAGGGGCGCTGAAGCTTTCTTT.

This clone turned up a few times. This sequence joins TRBV7-6 and TRBJ1-4; TRBD1 matches at 8 bases. The CDR3 is 18 amino acids. Germline lookup yields CDR1 SGHVS and CDR2 FNYEAQ. V dropped 1 base and J dropped 2; count of bases not matched to a gene: 9. The CDR3 DNA reads TGTGCCAGCAGCTTAGGACAATCGACAGGGGCTACTAATGAAAAACTGTTTTTT. Its protein is CASSLGQSTGATNEKLFF.

CDR3 coding DNA: TGCGCCAGCAGCTTGGGAGCGGGGGGGCCGCACACCGGGGAGCTGTTTTTT. Amino acids: CASSLGAGGPHTGELFF. V and J are TRBV5-1 and TRBJ2-2; TRBD2 aligns across 10 bases. After removal of 0 bases from V and 3 bases from J, the junction contained 5 bases not matched to a gene. The CDR3 runs to 17 residues. Germline V lookup: CDR1 SGHRS, CDR2 YFSETQ.

This clone appeared many times. The chain carries TRBV10-3 and TRBJ2-2; 8 bases are a match to TRBD2. CDR1 ENHRY and CDR2 SYGVKD come from the germline V gene. With 6 bases clipped from V and 1 base from J, the junction kept 19 bases outside the gene matches. This CDR3 is 20 amino acids long. In DNA, the CDR3 is TGTGCCATCAGGGGCCCCAGCGGGGGAGCGGGGGAGCGGAACACCGGGGAGCTGTTTTTT. It translates to CAIRGPSGGAGERNTGELFF.

The chain links TRBV27 to TRBJ1-4; 7 positions match TRBD1. Trimming cost V 4 bases and J 12 bases; bases outside gene matches: 20. CDR1 MNHEY and CDR2 SMNVEV come from the germline V gene (reference sequence). The CDR3 contains 17 residues. The CDR3: CASSSTGTRNRQKELFF. CDR3 bases: TGTGCCAGCAGTTCGACAGGGACTCGGAACCGGCAGAAGGAACTGTTTTTT. The whole variable domain, filled in from reference TRBV27 and TRBJ1-4, reads EAQVTQNPRYLITVTGKKLTVTCSQNMNHEYMSWYRQDPGLGLRQIYYSMNVEVTDKGDVPEGYKVSRKEKRNFPLILESPSPNQTSLYFCASSSTGTRNRQKELFFGSGTQLSVL.

The table lists this clone with a count of one. The V and J genes are TRBV6-5 and TRBJ2-1; D is possibly TRBD2 (6 bases). Germline V gives CDR1 MNHEY, CDR2 SVGAGI. V lost 5 bases and J 14 bases, leaving 22 bases between the germline ends. The length of the CDR3 is 14 residues. CDR3 residues: CASSGGTVEGKEFF. The CDR3 nucleotides read TGTGCCAGCAGTGGAGGGACCGTCGAAGGGAAGGAGTTCTTC.

The rearrangement uses TRBV7-6 and TRBJ1-5, with a possible D match to TRBD1 (6 bases). CDR1 and CDR2 (germline): SGHVS, FNYEAQ. The CDR3 loop spans 15 amino acids. The ends were cut back, 8 bases at V and 7 bases at J, with 21 bases in the middle. The CDR3 loop reads CASGVGGGPGQPQHF. In nucleotides, the CDR3 is TGTGCCAGCGGGGTGGGGGGGGGCCCGGGACAGCCCCAGCATTTT.

This clone appeared a single time. The chain carries TRBV5-5 and TRBJ2-2; 9 positions match TRBD1. The CDR3 is 16 residues long. The germline V gene has CDR1 SGHKS and CDR2 YYEKEE (reference sequence). V was pared by 1 base and J by 7 bases, with 8 bases of the junction left unmatched. The DNA of the CDR3 is TGTGCCAGCAGCTTGAGCATCGGACAGGGGATCGGGGAGCTGTTTTTT. Translation: CASSLSIGQGIGELFF.

The chain couples TRBV14 to TRBJ1-5; weak D call: TRBD1 (5 bases). This CDR3 has 12 amino acids. The germline V and J ends were trimmed by 0 bases and 9 bases, with 6 bases remaining between them. Germline V gene sequence: CDR1 SGHDN, CDR2 FVKESK. The CDR3 loop reads CASSQDGGPQHF. CDR3 coding DNA: TGTGCCAGCAGCCAAGACGGGGGGCCCCAGCATTTT. Full variable domain (remainder filled in from reference TRBV14 and TRBJ1-5): EAGVTQFPSHSVIEKGQTVTLRCDPISGHDNLYWYRRVMGKEIKFLLHFVKESKQDESGMPNNRFLAERTGGTYSTLKVQPAELEDSGVYFCASSQDGGPQHFGDGTRLSIL.

V usage is TRBV11-2 and J usage is TRBJ1-4; 11 bases agree with TRBD1. Germline V lookup: CDR1 SGHAT, CDR2 FQNNGV. V lost 5 bases and J lost 8; bases outside the gene matches: 4. CDR3 size: 14 residues. The CDR3 coding sequence is TGTGCCAGCAGCCCGGACAGGGGGCAAGAAAAACTGTTTTTT. Translation gives CASSPDRGQEKLFF. The complete variable domain, with remaining parts taken from reference TRBV11-2 and TRBJ1-4, reads EAGVAQSPRYKIIEKRQSVAFWCNPISGHATLYWYQQILGQGPKLLIQFQNNGVVDDSQLPKDRFSAERLKGVDSTLKIQPAKLEDSAVYLCASSPDRGQEKLFFGSGTQLSVL.

The chain links TRBV27 to TRBJ1-2, with a possible D match to TRBD1 (5 bases). This CDR3 has 14 amino acids. CDR1 and CDR2 (germline): MNHEY, SMNVEV (reference sequence). V was cut by 5 bases and J by 4 bases, with 14 bases left in between. CDR3 sequence: CASSAREAGYGYTF. Written as DNA, the CDR3 is TGTGCCAGCAGTGCCAGGGAGGCGGGCTATGGCTACACCTTC.

The J gene is TRBJ2-7, the V gene TRBV7-6, with no clear D. Looked up from germline, CDR1 is SGHVS and CDR2 is FNYEAQ. The V gene lost 11 bases and the J gene lost 3 bases, with 5 bases spanning the gap. The CDR3 totals 9 residues. Here the CDR3 DNA reads TGTGCCGGCCTCTACGAGCAGTACTTC. Amino acid sequence: CAGLYEQYF.

This chain uses TRBV11-2 with TRBJ1-1, with TRBD1 identical over 10 bases. Germline V gene lookup returns CDR1 SGHAT and CDR2 FQNNGV. Trimming at V came to 0 bases and at J to 5 bases, leaving 6 bases not matched to a gene. The CDR3 sequence is 16 residues long. The CDR3: CASSLDLGQGRTEAFF. DNA for the CDR3: TGTGCCAGCAGCTTAGATCTGGGACAGGGGAGGACTGAAGCTTTCTTT.

The J gene is TRBJ1-4, the V gene TRBV7-9; 7 bases are shared with TRBD1. The CDR3 covers 15 residues. Germline V lookup: CDR1 SEHNR, CDR2 FQNEAQ (reference sequence). Trimming cost V 7 bases and J 0 bases; bases outside gene matches: 5. In DNA, the CDR3 is TGTGCCAGCACCCCCGGGACAGCAACTAATGAAAAACTGTTTTTT. Its translation: CASTPGTATNEKLFF.